What follows is one TCR beta chain and its context. This CDR3 comprises 16 residues. Germline V gene data show CDR1 as LNHNV and CDR2 as YYDKDF (reference sequence). Trimming cost V 3 bases and J 6 bases; bases outside gene matches: 14. The data originate from a study of shared T cell receptors in the human thymus. Using immunoSEQ multiplex PCR, the repertoire was profiled, and TCRdb retains in-frame clones only, with some absent. This sample has under 850,000 clones, with around nine tenths found just once. These data were likewise used in another study, on human thymus T cells. That investigation notes: An apparent bias in V and J gene usage was seen in thymic and blood repertoires. Related research has reported that thymic repertoires overlap highly among unrelated individuals.

This receptor was taken from a boy in the first two years of life with a congenital heart defect. Material for sequencing was thymocytes. V gene TRBV15 combines with J gene TRBJ2-7, with TRBD2 matching over 7 bases. The CDR3 spells CATSRALSGRAFEQYF. In nucleotides, the CDR3 is TGTGCCACCAGCAGGGCCTTAAGTGGGAGGGCCTTCGAGCAGTACTTC.